This TCR beta chain was profiled in a study of shared clonotypes between healthy human individuals. Across the study: The study used three CD4 naive, three CD4 memory, two CD8 naive and one CD8 memory plate per donor. Study outcomes and limitations: How much donors shared clonotypes was expected to be affected by sequencing depth. Naive subsets typically showed greater estimated richness than memory subsets.

Each PCR replicate from the sorted subsets contained 150 to 250 ng DNA, which is about 30,000 T cell genomes. Sequencing used immunoSEQ multiplex PCR; TCRdb keeps in-frame clones, though not all of them. In the table there are 2 million to 2.5 million clones, 85% to 95% of which are singletons. Germline CDR1 and CDR2: SGDLS and YYNGEE. CDR3 length: 16 residues. V dropped 4 bases and J dropped 1 base, with 15 bases sitting between them. This clone was found once. The antigen is undetermined. The TCR originated in a man younger than 35 in good health. Some clones in this sample may be carry-over from other donors' samples. The rearrangement joins TRBV9 to TRBJ2-4; D perhaps matches TRBD1 (6 bases). Sequences were obtained from naive CD4+ T cells from PBMCs. The subset denotes: CD45RA+ positively selected. In DNA, the CDR3 is TGTGCCAGCAGCCTGGGGGACACGGGGGCCAAAAACATTCAGTACTTC. Translating it yields CASSLGDTGAKNIQYF.